The 27 T cell receptor beta chains reported below all come from one sample, sequenced in a study of shared clonotypes between healthy human individuals. TCRdb's table, derived via immunoSEQ multiplex PCR, lists solely in-frame clones and lacks some. The data hold roughly 1,500,000 clones, with approximately 98.5% observed a single time. Sequencing was carried out using naive CD4+ T cells sorted from blood. Subset here: CD45RA+ positively selected. All receptors come from a young man in good health.

This clone was seen once. The J gene is TRBJ2-1, the V gene TRBV28; 9 nucleotides match TRBD2. J gave up 2 bases and V 4 bases, and 3 bases lay outside the gene matches. Germline lookup yields CDR1 MDHEN and CDR2 SYDVKM. The CDR3 is 15 residues long. The CDR3 protein is CASSSSGTTYNEQFF. The CDR3 nucleotides read TGTGCCAGCAGTTCTAGCGGGACTACCTACAATGAGCAGTTCTTC.

The rearrangement uses TRBV7-9 and TRBJ2-5, with 7 bases identical to TRBD2. The V segment lost 4 bases and the J segment 4 bases; nucleotides outside the gene matches: 9. This CDR3 contains 15 residues. In germline, CDR1 is SEHNR, CDR2 FQNEAQ (reference sequence). The CDR3 DNA sequence: TGTGCCAGCAGCTCTTCGGCGGGAGCGGGAGAGACCCAGTACTTC. It yields the protein CASSSSAGAGETQYF.

This chain links TRBV19 with TRBJ2-5; the match to TRBD1 covers 10 bases. After removal of 10 bases from V and 2 bases from J, the junction contained 4 bases not matched to a gene. CDR1 and CDR2 from the germline V gene are LNHDA and SQIVND (reference sequence). The CDR3 length is 13 residues. The CDR3: CATRDRGQETQYF. CDR3 DNA: TGTGCCACCCGGGACAGGGGACAAGAGACCCAGTACTTC.

The chain links TRBV28 to TRBJ2-3; D might be TRBD2 (6 bases). V was shortened by 10 bases and J by 3 bases, with 17 bases between the two germline ends. The CDR3 covers 14 residues. Germline loops: CDR1 MDHEN, CDR2 SYDVKM. Written as DNA, the CDR3 is TGTGCCACCCTACCCGGGACTCGGACAGATACGCAGTATTTT. The encoded protein is CATLPGTRTDTQYF.

The chain uses TRBV7-2 and TRBJ1-1; tentatively, D is TRBD1 (6 bases). The germline gives CDR1 SGHTA, CDR2 FQGNSA. V gave up 8 bases and J gave up 5 bases, with 15 bases separating them. The CDR3 contains 13 residues. The CDR3 sequence: CASSQWRGTEAFF. DNA for the CDR3: TGTGCCAGCTCTCAGTGGAGGGGGACTGAAGCTTTCTTT.

This clone was picked up one time. This rearrangement joins TRBV4-2 to TRBJ2-1; TRBD2 agrees at 10 bases. The CDR3 contains 21 residues. V was clipped by 0 bases and J by 1 base; unmatched bases: 15. Germline-derived CDR1 and CDR2 are LGHNA and YNFKEQ. CDR3 coding DNA: TGTGCCAGCAGCCAAGATCGGACTAGCGGTACAGTCAGGAAATCCTACAATGAGCAGTTCTTC. It encodes CASSQDRTSGTVRKSYNEQFF.

The chain uses TRBV15 and TRBJ2-7; D ambiguous. CDR3 length: 15 residues. The V end lost 0 bases, the J end lost 1 base, and 10 bases lay between the germline ends. Germline CDR1 is LNHNV and CDR2 is YYDKDF (reference sequence). CDR3 sequence: CATSREFDTSYEQYF. The DNA of the CDR3 is TGTGCCACCAGCAGAGAATTTGACACTTCCTACGAGCAGTACTTC.

This chain links TRBV6-5 with TRBJ1-1; D is unclear. V lost 3 bases and J lost 2, with 13 bases in between. Looked up from germline, CDR1 is MNHEY and CDR2 is SVGAGI. The CDR3 is 15 residues long. Written as DNA, the CDR3 is TGTGCCAGCAGTTATAAATTGGCCAGAAACACTGAAGCTTTCTTT. This codes for CASSYKLARNTEAFF.

The CDR3 region is CASSYSPGTQETQYF. For the CDR3, the DNA is TGTGCCAGCAGTTACAGTCCCGGGACGCAAGAGACCCAGTACTTC. The rearrangement joins TRBV6-6 to TRBJ2-5, with D perhaps assigned TRBD1 or TRBD2 (5 bases each). Trimming shortened V by 2 bases and J by 2 bases, and 12 bases separated the two germline ends. This CDR3 region has 15 residues. Germline CDR1 and CDR2: MNHNY and SVGAGI (reference sequence).

The chain couples TRBV25-1 to TRBJ1-1; a possible D gene is TRBD1 (5 bases). Trimming took 7 bases from V and 0 from J, leaving 15 bases between them. The CDR3 extends over 15 amino acids. Germline V lookup: CDR1 MGHDK, CDR2 SYGVNS. CDR3: CASIDSAGLNTEAFF. Written as DNA, the CDR3 is TGTGCCAGCATAGACTCTGCGGGGCTGAACACTGAAGCTTTCTTT.

The chain couples TRBV5-1 to TRBJ1-4; D may be TRBD1 (5 bases). The V end was cut by 3 bases, the J end by 5 bases, with 8 bases between. The CDR3 contains 13 residues. CDR1 SGHRS and CDR2 YFSETQ come from the germline V gene. The CDR3 protein is CASSWDGNEKLFF. CDR3 DNA sequence: TGCGCCAGCAGCTGGGACGGAAATGAAAAACTGTTTTTT.

V gene TRBV7-2 combines with J gene TRBJ2-3, with 8 bases lining up with TRBD1. CDR1 is SGHTA and CDR2 is FQGNSA in the germline V gene. The CDR3 has 14 residues. The ends lost 1 base at V and 10 bases at J; junction bases unmatched: 7. DNA of the CDR3: TGTGCCAGCAGCTTAGGGGTCAGGGGGCGAGCGCAGTATTTT. Translation: CASSLGVRGRAQYF.

The gene calls are TRBV28 and TRBJ2-7, with TRBD2 identical over 7 bases. The CDR3 is made up of 16 amino acids. Germline CDR1 MDHEN, CDR2 SYDVKM. V gave up 3 bases and J gave up 4 bases; unmatched junction bases: 12. The chain's CDR3 is CASSFFQGLAVYEQYF. As DNA, the CDR3 is TGTGCCAGCAGTTTTTTTCAGGGCCTAGCGGTATACGAGCAGTACTTC. Using reference TRBV28 and TRBJ2-7 for the parts outside the CDR3, the full variable domain is DVKVTQSSRYLVKRTGEKVFLECVQDMDHENMFWYRQDPGLGLRLIYFSYDVKMKEKGDIPEGYSVSREKKERFSLILESASTNQTSMYLCASSFFQGLAVYEQYFGPGTRLTVT.

The gene calls are TRBV21-1 and TRBJ2-7; TRBD2 reflects the table's D call only, with no check against the DNA. TRBV21-1 is a pseudogene segment. The CDR3 consists of 15 residues. CDR3 region: CASSKFGTPTYEQYF. The CDR3 bases are TGTGCCAGCAGCAAATTCGGGACTCCTACCTACGAGCAGTACTTC.

This chain links TRBV7-9 with TRBJ1-2; 7 bases agree with TRBD1. The CDR3 loop spans 15 amino acids. With V trimmed by 7 bases and J by 4 bases, 12 bases remained unmatched. CDR1 is SEHNR, CDR2 FQNEAQ, per germline (reference sequence). DNA of the CDR3: TGTGCCAGCACCGTGGACAGGCTGAAGGGCTATGGCTACACCTTC. This translates into CASTVDRLKGYGYTF.

The chain joins TRBV15 to TRBJ2-7; D is perhaps TRBD1 (6 bases). Germline lookup yields CDR1 LNHNV and CDR2 YYDKDF (reference sequence). CDR3 size: 19 residues. Trimming took off 0 bases at V and 1 base at J, with 22 bases between the two ends. CDR3 coding DNA: TGTGCCACCAGCAGAGATTGGGGATTAACAGGGTTTCAGTCCTACGAGCAGTACTTC. This codes for CATSRDWGLTGFQSYEQYF.

This clone occurred once. The CDR3 loop is CASKRTYLGNEQFF. The CDR3 DNA reads as TGTGCCAGCAAAAGGACGTACCTTGGCAATGAGCAGTTCTTC. The V call is TRBV2, the J call TRBJ2-1; D is unclear. From germline, CDR1 is SNHLY and CDR2 FYNNEI. The CDR3 has 14 amino acids. V lost 7 bases and J 6 bases, leaving 16 bases between the germline ends.

The CDR3 loop is CASSSGLAGIQSSYNEQFF. The CDR3 DNA sequence: TGTGCCAGCAGCTCGGGACTAGCGGGGATCCAATCCTCCTACAATGAGCAGTTCTTC. V gene TRBV11-2 combines with J gene TRBJ2-1; 13 bases fit TRBD2. The CDR3 has 19 residues. With V trimmed by 4 bases and J by 0 bases, 9 bases remained unmatched. The germline CDR1 and CDR2 sequences are SGHAT and FQNNGV.

CDR3 in amino acids: CASSVGTPTRALLSGNTIYF. In nucleotides, the CDR3 is TGTGCCAGCAGCGTAGGGACCCCAACCCGAGCTCTTCTCTCTGGAAACACCATATATTTT. V usage is TRBV9 and J usage is TRBJ1-3; the D is unclear. The CDR3 sequence is 20 residues long. V was trimmed by 0 bases and J by 0 bases, leaving 22 bases between them. In germline, CDR1 is SGDLS, CDR2 YYNGEE.

In this sample, this clone turned up once. V gene TRBV5-1 combines with J gene TRBJ2-7, with 8 bases aligning to TRBD1. Trimming cost V 5 bases and J 3 bases; bases outside gene matches: 4. CDR1 SGHRS and CDR2 YFSETQ come from the germline V gene. The CDR3 is made up of 13 amino acids. CDR3 in DNA: TGCGCCAGCAGGGGAGACAGGGGCTACGAGCAGTACTTC. Protein sequence: CASRGDRGYEQYF.

The chain carries TRBV28 and TRBJ2-3; D is ambiguous. V lost 1 base and J 1 base, leaving 3 bases between the germline ends. Germline V CDR1 and CDR2: MDHEN, SYDVKM. CDR3 length: 13 residues. The CDR3 sequence: CASSLYRTDTQYF. The CDR3 coding sequence is TGTGCCAGCAGTTTATACCGCACAGATACGCAGTATTTT.

The chain recombines TRBV18 with TRBJ2-6, with D perhaps TRBD1 (5 bases). CDR1 and CDR2 from the germline V gene are KGHSH and LQKENI. The germline V and J ends were trimmed by 2 bases and 0 bases, with 14 bases remaining between them. This CDR3 is built from 18 residues. In nucleotides, the CDR3 is TGTGCCAGCTCACCATTATCAGGGATAAACTCTGGGGCCAACGTCCTGACTTTC. Residues: CASSPLSGINSGANVLTF.

The J gene is TRBJ2-1, the V gene TRBV15; D ambiguous. The CDR3 loop spans 14 amino acids. The V end lost 5 bases, the J end lost 3 bases, and 11 bases lay between the germline ends. CDR1 is LNHNV and CDR2 is YYDKDF in the germline V gene (reference sequence). The CDR3 spells CATSYTVDYNEQFF. CDR3 DNA: TGTGCCACCAGCTACACAGTCGACTACAATGAGCAGTTCTTC.

This chain uses TRBV6-1 with TRBJ2-7; 7 bases map to TRBD1. The CDR3 has 13 amino acids. Looked up from germline, CDR1 is MNHNS and CDR2 is SASEGT. The V and J ends lost 8 bases and 0 bases, in that order; junction bases with no gene match: 4. The CDR3 spells CASAGTDSYEQYF. In DNA form, the CDR3 reads TGTGCCAGCGCTGGGACAGACTCCTACGAGCAGTACTTC.

This clone was seen only once. V usage is TRBV7-9 and J usage is TRBJ2-3; D tentatively fits TRBD1 or TRBD2 (5 bases each). V was pared by 3 bases and J by 3 bases, with 13 bases between. The CDR3 extends over 15 amino acids. Germline V gene data show CDR1 as SEHNR and CDR2 as FQNEAQ (reference sequence). The CDR3 loop reads CASSFGTTLTDTQYF. CDR3 in DNA: TGTGCCAGCAGCTTCGGGACCACCCTGACAGATACGCAGTATTTT.

The CDR3 protein is CAVTRGDWNTEAFF. The DNA for the CDR3 is TGTGCCGTAACCCGGGGGGACTGGAACACTGAAGCTTTCTTT. The chain carries TRBV2 and TRBJ1-1, with D tentatively TRBD1 (5 bases). Per the germline V gene, CDR1 is SNHLY and CDR2 is FYNNEI. The CDR3 extends over 14 amino acids. Deletions cut 11 bases from V and 1 base from J, with 17 bases between.

The CDR3 nucleotides read TGTGCCAGCAGACCAAGCGAGCTGAACACTGAAGCTTTCTTT. This translates into CASRPSELNTEAFF. The chain is built from TRBV28 and TRBJ1-1; the D is unclear. Germline CDR1 MDHEN, CDR2 SYDVKM. CDR3 length equals 14 residues. V was clipped by 6 bases and J by 0 bases, with 11 bases between them.